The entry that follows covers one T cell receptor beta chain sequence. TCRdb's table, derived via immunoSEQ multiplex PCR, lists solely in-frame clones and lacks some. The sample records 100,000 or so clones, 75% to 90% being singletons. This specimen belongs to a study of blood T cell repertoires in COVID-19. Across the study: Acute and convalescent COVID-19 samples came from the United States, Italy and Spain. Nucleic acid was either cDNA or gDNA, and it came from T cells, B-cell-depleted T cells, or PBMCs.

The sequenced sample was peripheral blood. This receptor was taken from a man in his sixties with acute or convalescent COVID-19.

The CDR3 spells CAWSPGGQPQHF. For the CDR3, the DNA is TGTGCCTGGAGCCCGGGGGGTCAGCCCCAGCATTTT. The genes are TRBV30 and TRBJ1-5; D is perhaps TRBD1 (5 bases). The CDR3 totals 12 residues. Germline assignment: CDR1 GTSNPN and CDR2 SVGIG (reference sequence). The V end was cut by 3 bases, the J end by 6 bases, with 9 bases between.